This T cell receptor (beta chain) is from a study of blood T cell repertoires in COVID-19. Method: immunoSEQ multiplex PCR; TCRdb's copy keeps in-frame clones and lacks some. The sample records tens of thousands of clones, 90% being singletons. V lost 3 bases, J lost 4 bases, and 6 bases stayed unmatched. The CDR3 runs 16 residues. The germline V gene has CDR1 KGHDR and CDR2 SFDVKD. This TCR was recovered from a man between 65 and 85 years old with acute or convalescent COVID-19. Sequencing used peripheral blood. This chain joins TRBV24-1 and TRBJ2-7, with 12 nucleotides matching TRBD2. The CDR3 coding sequence is TGTGCCACCAGTGATATAGGACTAGCGGGGACGTACGAGCAGTACTTC. Translation gives CATSDIGLAGTYEQYF.